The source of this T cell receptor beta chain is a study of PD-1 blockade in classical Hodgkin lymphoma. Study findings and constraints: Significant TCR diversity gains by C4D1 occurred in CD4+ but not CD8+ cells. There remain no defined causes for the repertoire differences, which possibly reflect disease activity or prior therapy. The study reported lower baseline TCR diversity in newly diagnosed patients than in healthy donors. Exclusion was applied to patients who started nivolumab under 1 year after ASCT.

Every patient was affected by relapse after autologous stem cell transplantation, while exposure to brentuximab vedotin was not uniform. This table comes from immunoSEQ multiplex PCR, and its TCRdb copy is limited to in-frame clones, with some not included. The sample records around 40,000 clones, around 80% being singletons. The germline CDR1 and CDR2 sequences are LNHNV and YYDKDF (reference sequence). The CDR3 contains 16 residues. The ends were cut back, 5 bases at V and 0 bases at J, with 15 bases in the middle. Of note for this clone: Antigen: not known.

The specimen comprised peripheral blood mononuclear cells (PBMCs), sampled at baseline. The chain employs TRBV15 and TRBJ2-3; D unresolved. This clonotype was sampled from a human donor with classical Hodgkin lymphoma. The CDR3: CATSGRLSWSTDTQYF. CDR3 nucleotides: TGTGCCACCAGCGGCCGTCTCTCGTGGAGCACAGATACGCAGTATTTT.